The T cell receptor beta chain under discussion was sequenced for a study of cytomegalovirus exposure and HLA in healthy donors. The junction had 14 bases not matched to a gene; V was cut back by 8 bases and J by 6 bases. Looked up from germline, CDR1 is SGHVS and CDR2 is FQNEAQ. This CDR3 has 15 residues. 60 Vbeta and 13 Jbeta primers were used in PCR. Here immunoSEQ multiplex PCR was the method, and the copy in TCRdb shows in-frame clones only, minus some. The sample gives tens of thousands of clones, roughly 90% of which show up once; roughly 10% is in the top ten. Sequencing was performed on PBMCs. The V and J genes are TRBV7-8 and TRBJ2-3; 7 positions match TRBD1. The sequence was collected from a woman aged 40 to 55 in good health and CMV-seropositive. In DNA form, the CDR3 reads TGTGCCAGCCTTGGGGGCGACAGGGTAGTTGATACGCAGTATTTT. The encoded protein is CASLGGDRVVDTQYF. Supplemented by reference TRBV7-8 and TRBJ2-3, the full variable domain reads GAGVSQSPRYKVAKRGQDVALRCDPISGHVSLFWYQQALGQGPEFLTYFQNEAQLDKSGLPSDRFFAERPEGSVSTLKIQRTQQEDSAVYLCASLGGDRVVDTQYFGPGTRLTVL.